The source of this T cell receptor beta chain is a study of cytotoxic CD8 clonotypes in ibrutinib-treated CLL. Study-level information: Response specimens were obtained following a median treatment duration of approximately 11 months, with a range of 6 to 36. The average sample held roughly 250,000 productive templates and 87,000 or so productive rearrangements.

In this sample, this clone turned up once. As yet, its antigen is unknown. The assay was immunoSEQ multiplex PCR, and TCRdb's table has in-frame clones only and misses some. In the table there are 90,000 to 100,000 clones, around 80% of which are singletons. Study-wide findings and caveats: Baseline clonality, above age-matched healthy donor levels, tracked circulating CD8+ T-cell counts.

The V and J ends lost 4 bases and 8 bases, in that order; junction bases with no gene match: 7. This CDR3 spans 15 amino acids. The germline gives CDR1 MRHNA, CDR2 SNTAGT. This clonotype was sampled from a human donor with chronic lymphocytic leukemia. V usage is TRBV6-4 and J usage is TRBJ1-6; 8 nucleotides align to TRBD1. The sequencing here drew on PBMCs, taken after 12 months of ibrutinib treatment. CDR3 bases: TGTGCCAGCAGTGTGACGACAGGGGCGGATTCACCCCTCCACTTT. Protein: CASSVTTGADSPLHF.